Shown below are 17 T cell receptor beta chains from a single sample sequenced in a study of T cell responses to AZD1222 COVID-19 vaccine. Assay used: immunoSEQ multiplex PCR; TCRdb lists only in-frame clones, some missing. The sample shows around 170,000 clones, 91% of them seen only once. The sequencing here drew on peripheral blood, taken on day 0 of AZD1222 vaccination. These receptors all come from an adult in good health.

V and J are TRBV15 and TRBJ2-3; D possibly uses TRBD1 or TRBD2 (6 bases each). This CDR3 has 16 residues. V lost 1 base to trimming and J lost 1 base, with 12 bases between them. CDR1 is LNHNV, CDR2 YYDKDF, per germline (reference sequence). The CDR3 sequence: CATSRVGGLGTDTQYF. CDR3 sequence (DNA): TGTGCCACCAGCAGAGTTGGGGGGCTGGGCACAGATACGCAGTATTTT.

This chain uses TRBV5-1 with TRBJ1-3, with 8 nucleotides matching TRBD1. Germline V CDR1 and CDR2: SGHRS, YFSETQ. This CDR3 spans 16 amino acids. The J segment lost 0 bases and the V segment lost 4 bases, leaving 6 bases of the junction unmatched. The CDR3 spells CASSQQGGGSGNTIYF. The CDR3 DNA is TGCGCCAGCAGCCAACAGGGGGGCGGCTCTGGAAACACCATATATTTT.

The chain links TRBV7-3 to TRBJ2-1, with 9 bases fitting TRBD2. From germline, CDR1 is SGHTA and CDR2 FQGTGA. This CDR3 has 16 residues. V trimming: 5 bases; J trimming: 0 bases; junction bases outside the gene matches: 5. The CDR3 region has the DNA TGTGCCAGCAGCCTGGGACTAGCCCACTCCTACAATGAGCAGTTCTTC. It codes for CASSLGLAHSYNEQFF.

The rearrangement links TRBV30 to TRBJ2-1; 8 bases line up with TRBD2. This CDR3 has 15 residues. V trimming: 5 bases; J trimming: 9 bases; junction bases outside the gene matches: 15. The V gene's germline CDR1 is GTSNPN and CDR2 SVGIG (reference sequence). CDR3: CAWAPPGLGVFEQFF. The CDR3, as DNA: TGTGCCTGGGCTCCACCGGGACTAGGGGTGTTTGAGCAGTTCTTC. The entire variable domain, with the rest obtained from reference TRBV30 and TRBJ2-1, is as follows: SQTIHQWPATLVQPVGSPLSLECTVEGTSNPNLYWYRQAAGRGLQLLFYSVGIGQISSEVPQNLSASRPQDRQFILSSKKLLLSDSGFYLCAWAPPGLGVFEQFFGPGTRLTVL.

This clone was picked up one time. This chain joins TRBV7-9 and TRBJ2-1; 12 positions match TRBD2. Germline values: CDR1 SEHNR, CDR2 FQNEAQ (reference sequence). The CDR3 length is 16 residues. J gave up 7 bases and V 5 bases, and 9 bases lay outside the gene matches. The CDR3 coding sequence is TGTGCCAGCAGCCCTCGGACTAGCGGGAATATGAATGAGCAGTTCTTC. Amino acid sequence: CASSPRTSGNMNEQFF.

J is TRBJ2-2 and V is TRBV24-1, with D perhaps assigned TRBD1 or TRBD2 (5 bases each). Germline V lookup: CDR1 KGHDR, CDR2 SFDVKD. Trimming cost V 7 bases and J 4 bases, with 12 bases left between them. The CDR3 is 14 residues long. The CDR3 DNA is TGTGCCACCAGAGGGACCCGGGGCACCGGGGAGCTGTTTTTT. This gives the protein CATRGTRGTGELFF.

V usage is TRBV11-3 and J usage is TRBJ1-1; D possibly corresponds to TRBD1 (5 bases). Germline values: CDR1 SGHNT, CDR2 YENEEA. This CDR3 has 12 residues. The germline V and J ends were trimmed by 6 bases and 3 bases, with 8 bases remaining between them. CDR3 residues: CASSLGDTEAFF. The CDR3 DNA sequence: TGTGCCAGCAGTCTGGGGGACACTGAAGCTTTCTTT.

CDR3 nucleotide sequence: TGTGCCACCAGCGGGCTTGAGGGCGGGGAGCTGTTTTTT. As protein: CATSGLEGGELFF. The chain combines TRBV15 with TRBJ2-2; tentatively, D is TRBD2 (5 bases). The germline gives CDR1 LNHNV, CDR2 YYDKDF (reference sequence). V dropped 5 bases and J dropped 7 bases, with 11 bases sitting between them. The CDR3 covers 13 residues.

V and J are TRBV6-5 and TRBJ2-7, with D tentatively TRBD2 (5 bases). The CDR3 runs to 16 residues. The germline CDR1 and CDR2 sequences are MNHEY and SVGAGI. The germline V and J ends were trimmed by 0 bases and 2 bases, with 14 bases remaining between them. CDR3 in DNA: TGTGCCAGCAGTTACTCTGAGGGTTCGGCGGCCTACGAGCAGTACTTC. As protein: CASSYSEGSAAYEQYF.

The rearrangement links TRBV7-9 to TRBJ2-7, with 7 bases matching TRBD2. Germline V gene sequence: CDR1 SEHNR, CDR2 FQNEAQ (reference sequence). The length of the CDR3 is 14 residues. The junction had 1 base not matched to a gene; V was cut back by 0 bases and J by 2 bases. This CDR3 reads CASSLAGGPYEQYF. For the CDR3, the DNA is TGTGCCAGCAGCTTAGCGGGAGGGCCCTACGAGCAGTACTTC.

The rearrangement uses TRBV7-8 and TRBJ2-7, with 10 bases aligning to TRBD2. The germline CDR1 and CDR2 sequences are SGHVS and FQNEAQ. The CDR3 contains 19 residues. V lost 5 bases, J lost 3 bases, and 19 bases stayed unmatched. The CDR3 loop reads CASSPFRAGTGLANYEQYF. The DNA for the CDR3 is TGTGCCAGCAGCCCGTTTAGGGCAGGGACGGGACTAGCGAACTACGAGCAGTACTTC.

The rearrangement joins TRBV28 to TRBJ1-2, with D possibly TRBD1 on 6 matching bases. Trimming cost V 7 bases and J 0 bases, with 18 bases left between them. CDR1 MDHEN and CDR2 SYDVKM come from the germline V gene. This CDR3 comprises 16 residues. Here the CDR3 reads CASTLGGAVANYGYTF. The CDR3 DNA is TGTGCCAGCACCCTGGGGGGGGCGGTAGCTAACTATGGCTACACCTTC.

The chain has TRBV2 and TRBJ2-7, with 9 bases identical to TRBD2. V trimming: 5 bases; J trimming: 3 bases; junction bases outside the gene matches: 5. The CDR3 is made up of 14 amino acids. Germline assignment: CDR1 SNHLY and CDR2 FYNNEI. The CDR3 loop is CASSFSGRSYEQYF. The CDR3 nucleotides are TGTGCCAGCAGTTTTAGCGGGAGAAGCTACGAGCAGTACTTC.

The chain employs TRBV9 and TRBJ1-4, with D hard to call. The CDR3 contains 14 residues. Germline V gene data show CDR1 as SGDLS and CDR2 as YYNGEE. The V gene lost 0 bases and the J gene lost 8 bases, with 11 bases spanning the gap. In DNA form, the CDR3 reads TGTGCCAGCAGCGTAGGGGCAGGTCTGGAAAAACTGTTTTTT. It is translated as CASSVGAGLEKLFF.

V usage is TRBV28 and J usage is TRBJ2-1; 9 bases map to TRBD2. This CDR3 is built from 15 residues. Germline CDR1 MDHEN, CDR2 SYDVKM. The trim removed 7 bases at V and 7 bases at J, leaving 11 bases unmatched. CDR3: CASKGGGLAVNEQFF. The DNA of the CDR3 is TGTGCCAGCAAAGGCGGGGGACTAGCCGTTAATGAGCAGTTCTTC.

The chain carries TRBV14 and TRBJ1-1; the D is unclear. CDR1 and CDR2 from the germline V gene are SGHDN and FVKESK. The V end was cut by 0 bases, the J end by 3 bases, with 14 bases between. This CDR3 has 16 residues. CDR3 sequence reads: CASSQDQWGDDTEAFF. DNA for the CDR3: TGTGCCAGCAGCCAAGATCAATGGGGAGACGACACTGAAGCTTTCTTT.

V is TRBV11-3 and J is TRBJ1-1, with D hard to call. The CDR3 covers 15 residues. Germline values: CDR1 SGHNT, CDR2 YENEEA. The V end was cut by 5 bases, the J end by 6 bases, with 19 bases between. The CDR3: CASSPFPLRVSEAFF. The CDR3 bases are TGTGCCAGCAGCCCGTTTCCCTTAAGGGTCTCTGAAGCTTTCTTT.